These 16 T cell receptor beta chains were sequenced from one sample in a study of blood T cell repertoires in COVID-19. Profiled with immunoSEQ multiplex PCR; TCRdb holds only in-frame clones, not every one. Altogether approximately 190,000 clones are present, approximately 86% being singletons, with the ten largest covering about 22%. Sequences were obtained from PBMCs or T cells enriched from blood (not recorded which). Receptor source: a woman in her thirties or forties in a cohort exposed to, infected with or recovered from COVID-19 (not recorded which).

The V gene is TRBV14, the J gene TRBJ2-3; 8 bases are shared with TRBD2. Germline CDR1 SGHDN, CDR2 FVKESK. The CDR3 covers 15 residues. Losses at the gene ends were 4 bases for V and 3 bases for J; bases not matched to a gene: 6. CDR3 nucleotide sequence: TGTGCCAGCAGCCTTACTAGCGGACCAACAGATACGCAGTATTTT. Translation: CASSLTSGPTDTQYF.

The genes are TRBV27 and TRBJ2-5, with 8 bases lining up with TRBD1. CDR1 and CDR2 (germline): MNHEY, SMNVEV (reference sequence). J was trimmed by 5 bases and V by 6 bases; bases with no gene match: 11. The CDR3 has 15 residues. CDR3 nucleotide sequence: TGTGCCAGCAGGCAATCAGGGGGCTCGGGGGAGACCCAGTACTTC. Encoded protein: CASRQSGGSGETQYF.

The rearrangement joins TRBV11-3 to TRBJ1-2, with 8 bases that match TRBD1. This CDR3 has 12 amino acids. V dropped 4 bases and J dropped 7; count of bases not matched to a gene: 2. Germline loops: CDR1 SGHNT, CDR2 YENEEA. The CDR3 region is CASSSTGVGYTF. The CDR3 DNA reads TGTGCCAGCAGCTCGACAGGGGTTGGCTACACCTTC.

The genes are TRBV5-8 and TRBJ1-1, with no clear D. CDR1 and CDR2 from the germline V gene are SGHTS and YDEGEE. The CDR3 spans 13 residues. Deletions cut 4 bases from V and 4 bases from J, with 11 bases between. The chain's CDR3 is CASSARVGTEAFF. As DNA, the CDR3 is TGTGCCAGCAGCGCCCGAGTTGGCACTGAAGCTTTCTTT.

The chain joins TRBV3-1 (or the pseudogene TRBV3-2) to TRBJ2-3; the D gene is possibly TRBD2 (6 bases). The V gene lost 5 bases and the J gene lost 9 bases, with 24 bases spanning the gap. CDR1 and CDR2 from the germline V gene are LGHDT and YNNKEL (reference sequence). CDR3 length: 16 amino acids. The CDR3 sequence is CASSSLGGVMLRTQYF. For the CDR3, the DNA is TGTGCCAGCAGCTCCTTGGGGGGAGTCATGTTAAGGACGCAGTATTTT.

The CDR3 reads CASSAIARPGTF. The CDR3 nucleotides are TGTGCCAGCAGCGCTATCGCCAGGCCCGGCACCTTC. The rearrangement joins TRBV6-2 or TRBV6-3 to TRBJ1-2; D unresolved. V was shortened by 6 bases and J by 13 bases, with 18 bases between the two germline ends. Germline lookup yields CDR1 MNHEY and CDR2 SVGEGT. The CDR3 has 12 amino acids.

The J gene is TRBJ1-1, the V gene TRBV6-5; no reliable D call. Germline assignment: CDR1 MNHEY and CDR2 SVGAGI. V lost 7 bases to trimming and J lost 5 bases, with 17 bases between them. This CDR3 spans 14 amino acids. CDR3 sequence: CASTPWAEGTEAFF. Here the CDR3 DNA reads TGTGCCAGCACCCCGTGGGCTGAGGGTACTGAAGCTTTCTTT.

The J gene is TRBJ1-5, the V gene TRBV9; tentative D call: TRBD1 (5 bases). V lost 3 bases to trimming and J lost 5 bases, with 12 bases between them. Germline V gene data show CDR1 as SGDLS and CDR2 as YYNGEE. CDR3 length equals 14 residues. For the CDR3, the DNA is TGTGCCAGCAGCGCCGGGCAGGGTGATCAGCCCCAGCATTTT. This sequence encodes CASSAGQGDQPQHF. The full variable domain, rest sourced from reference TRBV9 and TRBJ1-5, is DSGVTQTPKHLITATGQRVTLRCSPRSGDLSVYWYQQSLDQGLQFLIQYYNGEERAKGNILERFSAQQFPDLHSELNLSSLELGDSALYFCASSAGQGDQPQHFGDGTRLSIL.

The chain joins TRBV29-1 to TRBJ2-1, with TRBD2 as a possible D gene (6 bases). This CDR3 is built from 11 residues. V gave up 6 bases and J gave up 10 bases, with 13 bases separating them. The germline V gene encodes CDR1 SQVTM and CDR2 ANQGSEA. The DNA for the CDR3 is TGCAGCGTGGGGGGACTGCTCGAGCAGTTCTTC. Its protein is CSVGGLLEQFF.

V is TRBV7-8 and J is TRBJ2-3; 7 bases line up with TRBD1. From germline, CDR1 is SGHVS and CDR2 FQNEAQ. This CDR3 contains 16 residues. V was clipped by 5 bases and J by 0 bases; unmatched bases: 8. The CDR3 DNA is TGTGCCAGCAGCCTCGCCGAGGGGGCTAGCACAGATACGCAGTATTTT. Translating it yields CASSLAEGASTDTQYF.

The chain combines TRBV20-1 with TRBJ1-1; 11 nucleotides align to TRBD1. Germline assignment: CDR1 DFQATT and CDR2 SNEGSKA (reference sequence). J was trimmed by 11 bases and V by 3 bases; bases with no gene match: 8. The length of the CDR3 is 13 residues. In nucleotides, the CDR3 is TGCAGTGCTAGTCGGACAGGGGGCGGTGGGGCTTTCTTT. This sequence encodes CSASRTGGGGAFF.

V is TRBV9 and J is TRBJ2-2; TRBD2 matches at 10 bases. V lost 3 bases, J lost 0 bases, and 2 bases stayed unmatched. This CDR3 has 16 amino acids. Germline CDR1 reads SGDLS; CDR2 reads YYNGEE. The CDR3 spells CASSASGSANTGELFF. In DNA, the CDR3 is TGTGCCAGCAGCGCTAGCGGGAGTGCGAACACCGGGGAGCTGTTTTTT.

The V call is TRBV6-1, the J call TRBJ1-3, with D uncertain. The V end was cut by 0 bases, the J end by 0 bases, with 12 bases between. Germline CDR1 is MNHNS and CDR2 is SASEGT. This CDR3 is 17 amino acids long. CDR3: CASSEARVRDSGNTIYF. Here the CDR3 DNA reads TGTGCCAGCAGTGAAGCGAGGGTAAGGGACTCTGGAAACACCATATATTTT.

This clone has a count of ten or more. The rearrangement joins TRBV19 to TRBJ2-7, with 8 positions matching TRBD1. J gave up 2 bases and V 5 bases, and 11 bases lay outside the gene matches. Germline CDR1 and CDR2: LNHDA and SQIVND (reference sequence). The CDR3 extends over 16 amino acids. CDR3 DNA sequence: TGTGCCAGTAGTGTAACCGGGACAGGAAACGCCTACGAGCAGTACTTC. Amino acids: CASSVTGTGNAYEQYF.

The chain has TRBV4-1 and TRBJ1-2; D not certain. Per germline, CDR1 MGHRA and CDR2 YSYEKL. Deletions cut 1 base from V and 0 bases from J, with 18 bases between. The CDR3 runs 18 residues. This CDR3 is CASSQGPFVGRANYGYTF. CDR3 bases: TGCGCCAGCAGCCAAGGGCCGTTTGTTGGGAGAGCTAACTATGGCTACACCTTC.

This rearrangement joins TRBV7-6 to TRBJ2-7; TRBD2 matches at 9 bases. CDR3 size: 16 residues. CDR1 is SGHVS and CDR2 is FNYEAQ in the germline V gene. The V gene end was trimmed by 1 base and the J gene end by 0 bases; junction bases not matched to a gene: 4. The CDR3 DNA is TGTGCCAGCAGCTTAGGACTAGCGGAGGCCTCCTACGAGCAGTACTTC. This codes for CASSLGLAEASYEQYF.